The rows below give T cell receptor beta chains drawn from one sample of a study of blood T cell repertoires in COVID-19. Profiling relied on immunoSEQ multiplex PCR, and the TCRdb table lists in-frame clones only, not all of them. The sample carries approximately 200,000 clones, around 85% recorded once. Sequenced input: peripheral blood. These receptors were obtained from a person aged 65-85 years with COVID-19, enrolled during active disease. Each CDR3 is given with its conserved first and last residue. A D gene is named only where the DNA matches it firmly. Clone size, where shown, is once, few, many, or a class for clones that have expanded.

v_call	d_call	j_call	clone_size	cdr3_aa	cdr3_nt
TRBV12-3/TRBV12-4	.	TRBJ1-5	.	CASSGRVNQPQHF	TGTGCCAGCAGTGGGCGGGTCAATCAGCCCCAGCATTTT
TRBV20-1	TRBD2	TRBJ2-3	.	CSASALAGSADTQYF	TGCAGTGCTAGTGCTCTAGCGGGATCGGCAGATACGCAGTATTTT
TRBV28	.	TRBJ1-5	.	CASSLVQNSNQPQHF	TGTGCCAGCAGTTTAGTCCAGAATAGCAATCAGCCCCAGCATTTT
TRBV6-5	.	TRBJ1-2	.	CASMWQGDYGYTF	TGTGCCAGCATGTGGCAGGGTGACTATGGCTACACCTTC
TRBV6-2/TRBV6-3	TRBD2	TRBJ2-7	.	CASSIAGIYEQYF	TGTGCCAGCAGTATAGCGGGGATCTACGAGCAGTACTTC
TRBV6-1	TRBD1	TRBJ1-5	.	CASSEMGTANQPQHF	TGTGCCAGCAGTGAAATGGGGACAGCTAATCAGCCCCAGCATTTT
TRBV7-2	TRBD2	TRBJ2-2	.	CASSFRVLAGNTGELFF	TGTGCCAGCAGCTTCAGGGTTCTAGCGGGAAACACCGGGGAGCTGTTTTTT
TRBV6-5	.	TRBJ1-6	.	CASRGGAYNSPLHF	TGTGCCAGCAGGGGGGGAGCATATAATTCACCCCTCCACTTT
TRBV27	.	TRBJ1-5	.	CASSSIYNREHQPQHF	TGTGCCAGCAGCTCAATTTACAACAGGGAGCATCAGCCCCAGCATTTT
TRBV7-2	TRBD1	TRBJ1-1	.	CASSYRGGVRSTEAFF	TGTGCCAGCAGCTACCGAGGGGGCGTACGGTCCACTGAAGCTTTCTTT
TRBV9	.	TRBJ2-7	few	CASSPRVQGYYEQYF	TGTGCCAGCAGCCCCCGGGTACAGGGCTACTACGAGCAGTACTTC
TRBV19	.	TRBJ1-2	once	CASSPPPAGWEDYTF	TGTGCCAGTAGTCCCCCCCCCGCAGGGTGGGAGGACTACACCTTC
TRBV5-8	.	TRBJ2-5	.	CASSLWPSGVSQETQYF	TGTGCCAGCAGCTTGTGGCCAAGCGGTGTTTCCCAAGAGACCCAGTACTTC
TRBV6-5	.	TRBJ1-2	.	CASSYSSGDYGYTF	TGTGCCAGCAGTTATTCTTCAGGGGACTATGGCTACACCTTC
TRBV4-3	.	TRBJ1-3	once	CASSQDSSGNTIYF	TGCGCCAGCAGCCAAGACAGCTCTGGAAACACCATATATTTT
TRBV3-1/TRBV3-2	.	TRBJ2-3	.	CASSQSYPGNVGGTDTQYF	TGTGCCAGCAGCCAAAGTTATCCGGGGAACGTCGGTGGAACAGATACGCAGTATTTT
TRBV7-8	TRBD1	TRBJ2-7	.	CASSHRPGQAPYEQYF	TGTGCCAGCAGCCACCGACCGGGACAGGCCCCCTACGAGCAGTACTTC
TRBV20-1	TRBD1	TRBJ1-5	.	CSASTGQVLPPNQPQHF	TGCAGTGCTAGTACGGGACAGGTCCTACCTCCGAATCAGCCCCAGCATTTT
TRBV4-1	TRBD2	TRBJ2-3	.	CASSSRLAGGGDTQYF	TGCGCCAGCAGCTCCCGACTAGCGGGAGGGGGGGATACGCAGTATTTT
TRBV5-1	.	TRBJ1-4	.	CASTMGTANEKLFF	TGCGCCAGCACCATGGGTACAGCTAATGAAAAACTGTTTTTT
TRBV6-2/TRBV6-3	.	TRBJ2-7	.	CASSFQSYSYEQYF	TGTGCCAGCAGTTTTCAGTCGTACTCCTACGAGCAGTACTTC
TRBV3-1/TRBV3-2	.	TRBJ1-4	.	CASSQPAGPTNEKLFF	TGTGCCAGCAGCCAGCCTGCGGGGCCGACTAATGAAAAACTGTTTTTT
TRBV5-4	TRBD2	TRBJ2-1	.	CASKRTSGYNEQFF	TGTGCCAGCAAAAGGACTAGCGGATACAATGAGCAGTTCTTC
TRBV19	TRBD2	TRBJ2-5	.	CASSMEAGETQYF	TGTGCCAGTAGTATGGAAGCGGGGGAGACCCAGTACTTC
TRBV7-2	.	TRBJ2-3	.	CASSLRSLTTDTQYF	TGTGCCAGCAGCTTACGGAGTCTGACCACAGATACGCAGTATTTT
TRBV7-9	TRBD1	TRBJ1-4	.	CASNSPLDDRGGEKLFF	TGTGCCAGCAACTCCCCCCTAGATGACAGGGGTGGTGAAAAACTGTTTTTT
TRBV9	TRBD1	TRBJ1-5	.	CASSPGTGSYQPQHF	TGTGCCAGCAGTCCCGGGACAGGGTCTTATCAGCCCCAGCATTTT
TRBV27	TRBD2	TRBJ2-1	.	CASSARLAGGTNEQFF	TGTGCCAGCAGTGCCCGACTAGCGGGAGGGACCAATGAGCAGTTCTTC
TRBV7-2	.	TRBJ2-7	.	CASTVPGHFNEQYF	TGTGCCAGCACCGTTCCGGGACATTTCAACGAGCAGTACTTC
TRBV5-5	TRBD1	TRBJ2-7	.	CASSSPDRELSYEQYF	TGTGCCAGCAGTTCGCCGGACAGGGAGCTCTCCTACGAGCAGTACTTC
TRBV5-1	.	TRBJ2-7	.	CASGQQGQTYEQYF	TGCGCCAGCGGACAGCAGGGACAAACCTACGAGCAGTACTTC
TRBV19	.	TRBJ1-3	.	CASHTETGNTIYF	TGTGCCAGTCATACAGAGACTGGAAACACCATATATTTT
TRBV28	TRBD2	TRBJ2-7	.	CASRLTGTSGSYEQYF	TGTGCCAGCAGACTCACCGGGACTAGCGGCTCCTACGAGCAGTACTTC
TRBV2	.	TRBJ2-1	.	CASRDYNEQFF	TGTGCCAGCCGGGACTACAATGAGCAGTTCTTC
TRBV21-1	.	TRBJ2-1	.	CASSPQGVESSYNEQFF	TGTGCCAGCAGCCCGCAGGGGGTAGAAAGCTCCTACAATGAGCAGTTCTTC
TRBV4-3	.	TRBJ2-5	.	CASSQDLERRQYF	TGCGCCAGCAGCCAAGATTTAGAGAGGCGACAGTACTTC
TRBV6-2/TRBV6-3	TRBD1	TRBJ2-3	.	CASSSDRVHRDTQYF	TGTGCCAGCAGCTCCGACAGGGTCCACCGAGATACGCAGTATTTT
TRBV27	TRBD1	TRBJ2-7	.	CASRPPGGQGFLEQYF	TGTGCCAGCCGACCCCCCGGTGGACAGGGTTTTCTCGAGCAGTACTTC
TRBV28	.	TRBJ2-7	.	CASSLWAGNSYEQYF	TGTGCCAGCAGTTTATGGGCAGGTAACTCCTACGAGCAGTACTTC
TRBV28	.	TRBJ1-5	.	CASTRGYSNQPQHF	TGTGCCAGCACAAGGGGGTATAGCAATCAGCCCCAGCATTTT
TRBV2	TRBD2	TRBJ2-1	.	CASSFEAGGTDKKQFF	TGTGCCAGCAGTTTCGAAGCGGGGGGGACCGACAAAAAGCAGTTCTTC
TRBV7-3	TRBD1	TRBJ1-3	.	CASSPTGVGGTIYF	TGTGCCAGCAGCCCGACAGGGGTGGGTGGCACCATATATTTT
TRBV19	.	TRBJ1-6	.	CASRDSLNSPLHF	TGTGCCAGTAGAGACAGCCTTAATTCACCCCTCCACTTT
TRBV4-2	.	TRBJ2-1	once	CASSRIARTNNEQFF	TGTGCCAGCAGCCGGATAGCAAGAACGAACAATGAGCAGTTCTTC
TRBV5-4	.	TRBJ2-3	.	CASRSPSTDTQYF	TGTGCCAGCCGGTCCCCTAGCACAGATACGCAGTATTTT
TRBV7-9	TRBD2	TRBJ2-3	.	CASSLLTSGGTDTQYF	TGTGCCAGCAGCTTACTTACTAGCGGGGGCACAGATACGCAGTATTTT
TRBV21-1	.	TRBJ2-5	once	CASKENSGRIQETQYF	TGTGCCAGCAAGGAAAATAGCGGGAGGATCCAAGAGACCCAGTACTTC
TRBV7-8	.	TRBJ2-6	.	CASSLALRDSGANVLTF	TGTGCCAGCAGCTTAGCCCTCCGAGACTCTGGGGCCAACGTCCTGACTTTC
TRBV28	.	TRBJ2-7	few	CASSPTSSYEQYF	TGTGCCAGCAGCCCTACGAGCTCCTACGAGCAGTACTTC
TRBV6-2/TRBV6-3	.	TRBJ2-2	.	CASSSVATSGTGELFF	TGTGCCAGCAGTTCTGTGGCGACCTCAGGAACCGGGGAGCTGTTTTTT
TRBV29-1	TRBD1	TRBJ1-2	.	CSVVDRAYGYTF	TGCAGCGTTGTTGACAGGGCCTATGGCTACACCTTC
TRBV27	TRBD2	TRBJ2-7	.	CASSFAGLAGYEQYF	TGTGCCAGCAGTTTCGCGGGACTAGCGGGCTACGAGCAGTACTTC
TRBV7-9	TRBD2	TRBJ2-3	once	CASSSGGNTDTQYF	TGTGCCAGCAGTAGCGGGGGGAACACAGATACGCAGTATTTT
TRBV5-1	.	TRBJ1-5	.	CASSLENREYQPQHF	TGCGCCAGCAGCTTGGAGAACAGGGAATATCAGCCCCAGCATTTT
TRBV27	.	TRBJ1-1	few	CASSSSGRLEAFF	TGTGCCAGCAGTTCTTCAGGGCGCCTTGAAGCTTTCTTT
TRBV5-1	.	TRBJ1-2	.	CASSPEGVVAYGYTF	TGCGCCAGCAGCCCGGAAGGGGTAGTGGCCTATGGCTACACCTTC
TRBV5-1	.	TRBJ1-2	.	CASSLFPSSTGVDGYTF	TGCGCCAGCAGCTTGTTTCCGTCCTCGACAGGCGTTGATGGCTACACCTTC
TRBV24-1	.	TRBJ1-2	.	CATSDEGMNGYTF	TGTGCCACCAGTGATGAGGGTATGAATGGCTACACCTTC
TRBV15	TRBD1	TRBJ1-5	.	CATSRDLDRDFRPQHF	TGTGCCACCAGCAGAGATCTGGACAGGGATTTTCGGCCCCAGCATTTT
TRBV30	TRBD1	TRBJ2-7	.	CAWGQAPYEQYF	TGTGCCTGGGGACAGGCCCCCTACGAGCAGTACTTC